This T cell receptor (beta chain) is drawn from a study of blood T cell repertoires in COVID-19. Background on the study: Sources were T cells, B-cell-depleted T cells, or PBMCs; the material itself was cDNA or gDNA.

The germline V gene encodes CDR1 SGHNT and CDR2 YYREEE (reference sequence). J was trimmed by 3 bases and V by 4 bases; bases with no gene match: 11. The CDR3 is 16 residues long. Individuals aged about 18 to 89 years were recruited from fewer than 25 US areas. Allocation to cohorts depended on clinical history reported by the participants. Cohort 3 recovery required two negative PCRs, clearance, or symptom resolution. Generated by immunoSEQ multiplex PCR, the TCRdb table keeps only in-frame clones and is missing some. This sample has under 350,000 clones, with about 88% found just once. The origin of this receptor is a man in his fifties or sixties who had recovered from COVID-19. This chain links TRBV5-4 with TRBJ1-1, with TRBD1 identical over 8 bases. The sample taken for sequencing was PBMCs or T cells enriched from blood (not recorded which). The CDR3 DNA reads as TGTGCCAGCAGCCCTGGGACAGGCGGGTACGACACTGAAGCTTTCTTT. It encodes CASSPGTGGYDTEAFF.